The T cell receptor beta chain under discussion was sequenced for a study of T cells in Graves' hyperthyroidism and ophthalmopathy. This clonotype has ten or more counts. What was amplified from RNA transcripts were TCR beta CDR3 regions. HTBI primers were the set used in a first-round RT-PCR of the TCR CDR3. TCRdb re-called the multiplex PCR reads through MiXCR, storing one row per CDR3 protein. Found here are about 580,000 distinct CDR3 sequences, about 43% of them singletons; the top ten hold about 8%. Recently diagnosed hyperthyroidism of less than 2 months' duration affected patients aged 18 to 65. The CDR3 length is 15 residues. Trimming at V came to 5 bases and at J to 2 bases, leaving 8 bases not matched to a gene.

This TCR derives from a woman aged 18-30 years with Graves' hyperthyroidism. The chain couples TRBV12-3 or TRBV12-4 to TRBJ2-7, with 8 bases that match TRBD1. The specimen was peripheral blood or thyroid tissue (not recorded which). In DNA, the CDR3 is TGTGCCAGCAGTCCTGAAACGACAGGGGCCTACGAGCAGTACTTC. Protein: CASSPETTGAYEQYF.